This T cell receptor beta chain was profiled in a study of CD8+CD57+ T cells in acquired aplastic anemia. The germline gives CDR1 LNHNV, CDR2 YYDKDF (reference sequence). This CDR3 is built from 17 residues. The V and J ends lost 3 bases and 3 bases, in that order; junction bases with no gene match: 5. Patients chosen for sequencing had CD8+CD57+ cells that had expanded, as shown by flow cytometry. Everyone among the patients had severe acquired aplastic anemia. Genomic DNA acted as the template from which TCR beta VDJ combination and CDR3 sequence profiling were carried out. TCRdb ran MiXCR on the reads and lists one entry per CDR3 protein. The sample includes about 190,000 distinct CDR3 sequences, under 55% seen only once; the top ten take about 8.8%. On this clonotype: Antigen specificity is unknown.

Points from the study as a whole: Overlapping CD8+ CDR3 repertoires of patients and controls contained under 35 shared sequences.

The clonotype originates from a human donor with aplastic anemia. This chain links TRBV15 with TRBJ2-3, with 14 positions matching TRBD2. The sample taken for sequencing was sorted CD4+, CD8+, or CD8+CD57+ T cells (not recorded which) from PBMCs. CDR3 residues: CATSRTGTSGRTDTQYF. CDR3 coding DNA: TGTGCCACCAGCAGGACCGGGACTAGCGGGAGAACAGATACGCAGTATTTT. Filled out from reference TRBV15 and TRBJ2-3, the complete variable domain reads DAMVIQNPRYQVTQFGKPVTLSCSQTLNHNVMYWYQQKSSQAPKLLFHYYDKDFNNEADTPDNFQSRRPNTSFCFLDIRSPGLGDTAMYLCATSRTGTSGRTDTQYFGPGTRLTVL.